The sequence of this T cell receptor (beta chain) was determined in a study of CD8+ T cells in alopecia areata. Following RNA extraction, reverse transcription yielded cDNA that acted as the sequencing template. TCRdb keeps only in-frame clones here, not all; method: immunoSEQ multiplex PCR. The sample has under 150,000 clones, 53% seen once; the top ten hold about 0.5%. This clone was seen a few times. Treatment of the sample: oral pan-JAK inhibitor, 5-10 mg twice daily. The CDR3 covers 12 residues. Trimming cost V 6 bases and J 4 bases, with 8 bases left between them. In germline, CDR1 is MNHEY, CDR2 SVGAGI.

The chain joins TRBV6-5 to TRBJ2-3; D gene ambiguous. Specimen: CD4+ T cells sorted from blood, collected at week 4, from a patient treated with tofacitinib. The TCR comes from a human donor with alopecia areata. The CDR3 protein is CASSYPPDTQYF. The CDR3 DNA reads as TGTGCCAGCAGCTACCCCCCAGATACGCAGTATTTT.